Listed below are T cell receptor beta chains from one sample, sequenced in a study of blood T cells in healthy people across ages. TCRdb used MiXCR to reprocess the 5' RACE reads, holding one entry per CDR3 protein. This repertoire shows 870,000 or so distinct CDR3 sequences, 29% found once; its top ten account for 15% to 20%. The sample taken for sequencing was blood. Receptor source: a woman aged 80 or older in good health. Each CDR3 is given with its conserved first and last residue. Fields, in order: clone size, D gene, CDR3 length, V gene, J gene, CDR3 protein, CDR3 DNA. A D gene is named only where the DNA matches it firmly. Clone size is stated in some rows and not others, as once, few, many or a class when expanded.

few,TRBD2,18,TRBV7-9,TRBJ2-1,CASSLLRTSGGPYNEQFF,TGTGCCAGCAGCTTACTCCGGACTAGCGGGGGTCCCTACAATGAGCAGTTCTTC
NA,TRBD1,15,TRBV20-1,TRBJ2-3,CSARGTGDYTDTQYF,TGCAGTGCTAGAGGGACAGGGGACTACACAGATACGCAGTATTTT
NA,NA,14,TRBV5-1,TRBJ1-4,CASSLAGENEKLFF,TGCGCCAGCAGCTTGGCGGGGGAAAATGAAAAACTGTTTTTT
few,TRBD1,15,TRBV27,TRBJ2-7,CASSLSGQGFYEQYF,TGTGCCAGCAGTTTATCGGGACAGGGATTCTACGAGCAGTACTTC
NA,NA,14,TRBV20-1,TRBJ1-2,CSARQGTPSWGYTF,TGCAGTGCTAGGCAGGGGACACCGAGTTGGGGCTACACCTTC
NA,TRBD2,15,TRBV29-1,TRBJ2-7,CSVAPERGGAYEQYF,TGCAGCGTTGCCCCAGAGCGGGGGGGCGCGTATGAGCAGTACTTC
many,NA,16,TRBV7-2,TRBJ2-3,CASSSAVARGSGTQYF,TGTGCCAGCAGCTCGGCTGTGGCGCGGGGTAGTGGTACGCAGTATTTT
many,TRBD1,13,TRBV5-1,TRBJ2-5,CASSSTGEETQYF,TGCGCCAGCAGCTCGACAGGGGAAGAGACCCAGTACTTC
NA,NA,14,TRBV18,TRBJ2-7,CVSSRGTGSYEQYF,TGTGTCAGCTCAAGGGGGACTGGTTCCTACGAGCAGTACTTC
many,TRBD2,14,TRBV27,TRBJ2-5,CASRTLSGGKTQYF,TGTGCCAGCAGGACCTTAAGCGGGGGCAAGACCCAGTACTTC
few,NA,13,TRBV3-1,TRBJ1-2,CASSQDYGSLYTF,TGTGCCAGCAGCCAAGATTACGGATCTCTCTACACCTTC
many,NA,14,TRBV4-2,TRBJ1-1,CASSQEGRAGEAFF,TGTGCCAGCAGCCAAGAAGGGAGGGCTGGTGAAGCTTTCTTT
few,TRBD2,16,TRBV2,TRBJ2-1,CASRFTGTSGLNEQFF,TGTGCCAGCAGATTCACCGGGACTAGCGGACTCAATGAGCAGTTCTTC
few,NA,16,TRBV7-9,TRBJ2-5,CASSPSGVRTYNEQYF,TGTGCCAGCAGCCCATCGGGGGTCCGCACCTACAATGAGCAGTACTTC
NA,TRBD2,16,TRBV20-1,TRBJ2-1,CSARGMTSGLADEQFF,TGCAGTGCTAGAGGGATGACTAGCGGGCTTGCGGATGAGCAGTTCTTC
NA,NA,13,TRBV7-2,TRBJ1-2,CASSPWEGGGYTF,TGTGCCAGCAGCCCCTGGGAAGGGGGTGGCTACACCTTC
many,NA,15,TRBV11-2,TRBJ2-1,CASSLAGAKGDEQFF,TGTGCCAGCAGCTTAGCGGGGGCAAAGGGGGATGAGCAGTTCTTC
NA,TRBD1,16,TRBV20-1,TRBJ2-4,CSAAGTGYIAKNIQYF,TGCAGTGCCGCCGGGACAGGGTATATAGCCAAAAACATTCAGTACTTC
once,TRBD2,14,TRBV6-2/TRBV6-3,TRBJ2-1,CASTPGGGANEQFF,TGTGCCAGCACCCCTGGCGGGGGGGCTAATGAGCAGTTCTTC
few,TRBD1,16,TRBV27,TRBJ2-4,CASSLDRAIAKNIQYF,TGTGCCAGCAGTTTAGACAGGGCAATAGCCAAAAACATTCAGTACTTC
NA,TRBD2,15,TRBV20-1,TRBJ2-1,CSARELAGPTNEQFF,TGCAGTGCTAGAGAACTAGCGGGACCGACCAATGAGCAGTTCTTC
many,NA,15,TRBV7-2,TRBJ1-2,CASSPGSGVNYGYTF,TGTGCCAGCAGCCCGGGGAGCGGGGTTAACTATGGCTACACCTTC
NA,TRBD2,16,TRBV7-2,TRBJ2-2,CASSTLSGGATGELFF,TGTGCCAGCAGCACCCTTAGCGGGGGGGCCACCGGGGAGCTGTTTTTT
NA,NA,15,TRBV5-1,TRBJ2-1,CASSLAVMGDNEQFF,TGCGCCAGCAGCTTAGCGGTCATGGGGGACAATGAGCAGTTCTTC
many,NA,20,TRBV6-2/TRBV6-3,TRBJ2-4,CASSYIPAGNRVRAKNIQYF,TGTGCCAGCAGTTACATCCCGGCAGGGAACCGGGTGCGGGCCAAAAACATTCAGTACTTC
NA,NA,15,TRBV5-1,TRBJ2-5,CASSVRTPVRETQYF,TGCGCCAGCAGCGTCCGGACGCCCGTCAGGGAGACCCAGTACTTC
NA,NA,17,TRBV4-3,TRBJ2-1,CASSQDKTYSSYNEQFF,TGCGCCAGCAGCCAAGATAAAACTTACAGCTCCTACAATGAGCAGTTCTTC
many,NA,17,TRBV6-2/TRBV6-3,TRBJ2-5,CASSQRTGLGLRETQYF,TGTGCCAGCAGTCAACGAACAGGGTTGGGGTTGAGGGAGACCCAGTACTTC
many,TRBD2,13,TRBV7-2,TRBJ2-1,CASSPSGGGEQFF,TGTGCCAGCAGCCCGAGCGGGGGGGGTGAGCAGTTCTTC
many,TRBD2,17,TRBV27,TRBJ2-7,CASSLRLAGAAPYEQYF,TGTGCCAGCAGTTTACGGCTAGCGGGGGCCGCCCCCTACGAGCAGTACTTC
many,NA,14,TRBV28,TRBJ1-2,CASKRQAPDYGYTF,TGTGCCAGCAAGAGACAGGCCCCAGACTATGGCTACACCTTC
NA,NA,13,TRBV5-1,TRBJ1-1,CASHPAGNTEAFF,TGCGCCAGCCACCCTGCTGGGAACACTGAAGCTTTCTTT
many,NA,15,TRBV12-3/TRBV12-4,TRBJ2-6,CASRVRESGANVLTF,TGTGCCAGCAGGGTAAGGGAGTCTGGGGCCAACGTCCTGACTTTC
NA,NA,15,TRBV15,TRBJ1-2,CATSRDPQGSYGYTF,TGTGCCACCAGCAGAGATCCTCAGGGAAGCTATGGCTACACCTTC
NA,NA,13,TRBV4-3,TRBJ1-2,CASSQDLAYRYTF,TGCGCCAGCAGCCAGGATCTTGCGTACCGCTACACCTTC
many,NA,17,TRBV10-3,TRBJ1-5,CAISESEGLSINQPQHF,TGTGCCATCAGTGAGTCCGAAGGCCTATCTATAAATCAGCCCCAGCATTTT
NA,NA,13,TRBV5-1,TRBJ2-7,CASSFAVTYEQYF,TGCGCCAGCAGCTTTGCGGTTACCTACGAGCAGTACTTC
once,TRBD1,13,TRBV29-1,TRBJ2-7,CSVGGDRYYEQYF,TGCAGCGTTGGGGGGGACAGGTACTACGAGCAGTACTTC
NA,TRBD2,14,TRBV20-1,TRBJ2-1,CSAERGADYNEQFF,TGCAGTGCTGAGCGGGGGGCGGACTACAATGAGCAGTTCTTC
NA,NA,16,TRBV7-2,TRBJ2-5,CASSLASSRGRETQYF,TGTGCCAGCAGCTTAGCTTCTAGCCGGGGGAGGGAGACCCAGTACTTC
many,NA,15,TRBV7-2,TRBJ2-5,CASSGGQTNQETQYF,TGTGCCAGCAGCGGCGGACAGACGAATCAAGAGACCCAGTACTTC
many,TRBD2,15,TRBV5-5,TRBJ2-5,CASSLERGVGETQYF,TGTGCCAGCAGCTTGGAACGGGGGGTAGGAGAGACCCAGTACTTC
few,NA,11,TRBV2,TRBJ1-2,CASGTANGYTF,TGTGCCAGCGGGACTGCGAATGGCTACACCTTC
many,TRBD2,14,TRBV20-1,TRBJ2-3,CSASSGGAGDTQYF,TGCAGTGCTTCCTCGGGGGGTGCAGGAGATACGCAGTATTTT
many,NA,13,TRBV5-1,TRBJ2-1,CASRLGPNNEQFF,TGCGCCAGCCGGCTTGGGCCAAACAATGAGCAGTTCTTC
many,NA,14,TRBV6-1,TRBJ2-3,CAIKLMGGTDTQYF,TGTGCCATCAAATTGATGGGCGGAACAGATACGCAGTATTTT
NA,TRBD2,18,TRBV7-2,TRBJ2-7,CASSLAALAGGLSYEQYF,TGTGCCAGCAGCTTAGCGGCCCTAGCGGGAGGGCTGTCCTACGAGCAGTACTTC
many,NA,17,TRBV6-2/TRBV6-3,TRBJ1-6,CASTGGRGIGANSPLHF,TGTGCCAGCACCGGAGGTAGGGGGATCGGCGCCAATTCACCCCTCCACTTT
many,NA,14,TRBV27,TRBJ2-7,CASRPDKISYEQYF,TGTGCCAGCAGGCCGGACAAAATCTCCTACGAGCAGTACTTC
many,NA,13,TRBV7-2,TRBJ2-1,CASSLPQEFEQFF,TGTGCCAGCAGCTTACCTCAAGAGTTTGAGCAGTTCTTC
many,TRBD1,18,TRBV5-1,TRBJ1-1,CASSADRARRQYDTEAFF,TGCGCCAGCAGCGCGGACAGGGCCCGCCGTCAGTACGACACTGAAGCTTTCTTT
many,NA,14,TRBV12-3/TRBV12-4,TRBJ1-1,CASSPRAYGAEAFF,TGTGCCAGCAGTCCCAGGGCCTACGGGGCTGAAGCTTTCTTT
many,TRBD2,18,TRBV5-1,TRBJ2-1,CASSLRSSGGAPVNEQFF,TGCGCCAGCAGCTTAAGATCTAGCGGGGGGGCCCCTGTCAATGAGCAGTTCTTC
few,TRBD2,13,TRBV20-1,TRBJ2-4,CSAWTSTENIQYF,TGCAGTGCTTGGACTAGCACGGAAAACATTCAGTACTTC
NA,TRBD1,15,TRBV7-9,TRBJ2-3,CASNSGTGITDTQYF,TGTGCCAGCAACTCGGGGACAGGGATCACAGATACGCAGTATTTT